These 4 T cell receptor beta chains originate from one sample sequenced in a study of cytomegalovirus exposure and HLA in healthy donors. 13 Jbeta primers and 60 Vbeta primers were used for the PCR. Here immunoSEQ multiplex PCR was the method, and the copy in TCRdb shows in-frame clones only, minus some. Of 150,000 to 250,000 clones in the sample, 70% to 85% are singletons; the top ten hold about 0.094%. Sequencing used PBMCs. The source is a boy aged 2 to 10 in good health and CMV-seronegative.

This chain uses TRBV2 with TRBJ1-6, with 8 bases identical to TRBD1. Trimming removed 4 bases from V and 0 bases from J; junction bases left unmatched: 5. Germline V gene data show CDR1 as SNHLY and CDR2 as FYNNEI. This CDR3 region has 17 residues. CDR3 coding DNA: TGTGCCAGCAGTGTGCAGGGGGCGGGCTCCTATAATTCACCCCTCCACTTT. Amino acids: CASSVQGAGSYNSPLHF.

V gene TRBV29-1 combines with J gene TRBJ2-3; tentatively, D is TRBD1 (7 bases). This CDR3 spans 16 amino acids. From germline, CDR1 is SQVTM and CDR2 ANQGSEA. V was pared by 0 bases and J by 4 bases, with 17 bases between. The chain's CDR3 is CSVEESAQGGSDTQYF. The CDR3 DNA reads as TGCAGCGTTGAAGAGAGCGCGCAGGGGGGTTCAGATACGCAGTATTTT.

The chain joins TRBV18 to TRBJ1-1, with D possibly TRBD1 on 6 matching bases. Trimming took off 1 base at V and 4 bases at J, with 16 bases between the two ends. CDR1 is KGHSH and CDR2 is LQKENI in the germline V gene. This CDR3 has 16 amino acids. The CDR3 bases are TGTGCCAGCTCACCACTGTTGGGAGGGGGAGGCACTGAAGCTTTCTTT. Translating it yields CASSPLLGGGGTEAFF.

The chain combines TRBV7-9 with TRBJ1-3, with 7 nucleotides matching TRBD1. Unmatched junction bases numbered 7, after V lost 4 bases and J lost 1 base. The CDR3 consists of 16 residues. The V gene's germline CDR1 is SEHNR and CDR2 FQNEAQ (reference sequence). Here the CDR3 DNA reads TGTGCCAGCAGCTACGCGCAGGGGGTGTCTGGAAACACCATATATTTT. Translated, it gives CASSYAQGVSGNTIYF.